These 15 T cell receptor beta chains were all obtained from the same sample, sequenced in a study of blood T cell repertoires in COVID-19. Repertoires were generated with immunoSEQ multiplex PCR, while TCRdb's copy carries only in-frame clones and drops some. The sample has tens of thousands of clones, 70% to 85% seen once; the top ten hold 12%. Sequencing was done on a sample of peripheral blood. The receptors here all came from a human donor in a cohort sampled during active COVID-19.

This clone came up once. The chain employs TRBV5-3 and TRBJ1-6, with D possibly matching TRBD1 (6 bases). TRBV5-3 has ORF status, its function being uncertain. The V and J ends lost 8 bases and 7 bases respectively, with 16 bases between them. There are 14 residues in the CDR3. The CDR3 spells CASLQGRENSPLHF. As DNA, the CDR3 is TGTGCCAGCCTGCAGGGGAGGGAGAATTCACCCCTCCACTTT.

This clone was detected only a few times. The chain employs TRBV11-2 and TRBJ2-7; a possible D gene is TRBD1 (6 bases). The CDR3 is made up of 13 amino acids. V lost 8 bases to trimming and J lost 6 bases, with 17 bases between them. Germline assignment: CDR1 SGHAT and CDR2 FQNNGV. The CDR3 DNA sequence: TGTGCCAGCGGCAGCAACAGGGCTTTCGAGCAGTACTTC. It codes for CASGSNRAFEQYF.

J is TRBJ2-1 and V is TRBV9; 7 nucleotides agree with TRBD1. The CDR3 covers 15 residues. V lost 6 bases and J lost 6; bases outside the gene matches: 12. Germline V gene sequence: CDR1 SGDLS, CDR2 YYNGEE. CDR3 region: CASTLDRLTSNEQFF. For the CDR3, the DNA is TGTGCCAGCACCTTGGACAGGCTCACCTCCAATGAGCAGTTCTTC.

This chain joins TRBV5-1 and TRBJ2-5, with 8 bases matching TRBD1. CDR1 is SGHRS and CDR2 is YFSETQ in the germline V gene. V gave up 4 bases and J gave up 5 bases; unmatched junction bases: 10. The CDR3 covers 15 residues. For the CDR3, the DNA is TGCGCCAGCAGCACCGGACAGGGTAGGCGGGAGACCCAGTACTTC. It translates to CASSTGQGRRETQYF.

The chain links TRBV6-2 or TRBV6-3 to TRBJ1-2, with 7 bases aligning to TRBD1. In germline, CDR1 is MNHEY, CDR2 SVGEGT. J lost 8 bases, V lost 6 bases, and 9 bases had no gene match. This CDR3 has 13 residues. The CDR3 sequence: CASRPTGEGGYTF. CDR3 nucleotides: TGTGCCAGCAGGCCTACAGGGGAAGGGGGCTACACCTTC.

The chain has TRBV27 and TRBJ2-3, with 9 positions matching TRBD2. The junction had 10 bases not matched to a gene; V was cut back by 1 base and J by 5 bases. CDR1 and CDR2 (germline): MNHEY, SMNVEV (reference sequence). The CDR3 spans 17 residues. As DNA, the CDR3 is TGTGCCAGCAGTTTATTAGGTCGCGGGGGGGCTGGAGATACGCAGTATTTT. The encoded protein is CASSLLGRGGAGDTQYF.

The CDR3 DNA follows: TGTGCCAGCAGCCAAGGGTTCGGCAGGAACTATGGCTACACCTTC. The encoded protein is CASSQGFGRNYGYTF. The J gene is TRBJ1-2, the V gene TRBV14; no clear D. The germline CDR1 and CDR2 sequences are SGHDN and FVKESK. There are 15 residues in the CDR3. Trimming left V 1 base short and J 2 bases short, with 11 bases between.

The chain has TRBV7-6 and TRBJ2-3; D possibly corresponds to TRBD2 (5 bases). Trimming cost V 5 bases and J 2 bases, with 17 bases left between them. Germline CDR1 reads SGHVS; CDR2 reads FNYEAQ. CDR3 size: 16 residues. The CDR3 here is CASSPASTIYTDTQYF. Here the CDR3 DNA reads TGTGCCAGCAGCCCCGCCTCGACTATCTACACAGATACGCAGTATTTT. The variable domain in full, with the rest retrieved from reference TRBV7-6 and TRBJ2-3, is GAGVSQSPRYKVTKRGQDVALRCDPISGHVSLYWYRQALGQGPEFLTYFNYEAQQDKSGLPNDRFSAERPEGSISTLTIQRTEQRDSAMYRCASSPASTIYTDTQYFGPGTRLTVL.

This rearrangement joins TRBV24-1 to TRBJ1-5; D not certain. The germline V gene encodes CDR1 KGHDR and CDR2 SFDVKD. V lost 12 bases and J 2 bases, leaving 13 bases between the germline ends. There are 13 residues in the CDR3. CDR3 sequence: CAAAAGGNQPQHF. Written as DNA, the CDR3 is TGTGCCGCTGCGGCGGGTGGCAATCAGCCCCAGCATTTT.

The chain links TRBV4-3 to TRBJ2-3; TRBD2 aligns across 12 bases. V lost 4 bases, J lost 6 bases, and 8 bases stayed unmatched. The germline V gene has CDR1 LGHNA and CDR2 YSLEER. The CDR3 loop spans 16 amino acids. The DNA of the CDR3 is TGCGCCAGCAGCCGACGACTAGCGGGGGCGCGGGATACGCAGTATTTT. Translating it yields CASSRRLAGARDTQYF.

V and J are TRBV28 and TRBJ1-1; no definite D call. Per the germline V gene, CDR1 is MDHEN and CDR2 is SYDVKM. The germline V and J ends were trimmed by 2 bases and 10 bases, with 17 bases remaining between them. The CDR3 length is 14 residues. The chain's CDR3 is CASSLLQPYMGAFF. The CDR3 nucleotides are TGTGCCAGCAGTTTACTACAGCCCTATATGGGAGCTTTCTTT.

The CDR3: CASSPEERYSENIQYF. The CDR3 nucleotides are TGTGCCAGCAGCCCGGAAGAGCGTTACTCCGAAAACATTCAGTACTTC. The chain is built from TRBV5-5 and TRBJ2-4; D unclear. The germline CDR1 and CDR2 sequences are SGHKS and YYEKEE (reference sequence). The CDR3 totals 16 residues. V was shortened by 4 bases and J by 5 bases, with 19 bases between the two germline ends.

The V call is TRBV2, the J call TRBJ1-3; unclear D gene. Germline V gene lookup returns CDR1 SNHLY and CDR2 FYNNEI. V was pared by 2 bases and J by 7 bases, with 3 bases between. This CDR3 region has 11 residues. The chain's CDR3 is CASSEQNTIYF. The CDR3 region has the DNA TGTGCCAGCAGTGAACAGAACACCATATATTTT.

The CDR3: CASSQGWTSGTDTQYF. The CDR3 DNA sequence: TGTGCCAGCAGCCAAGGATGGACTAGCGGCACAGATACGCAGTATTTT. This chain joins TRBV3-1 (or the pseudogene TRBV3-2) and TRBJ2-3, with 9 bases aligning to TRBD2. CDR1 LGHDT and CDR2 YNNKEL come from the germline V gene (reference sequence). After removal of 1 base from V and 1 base from J, the junction contained 3 bases not matched to a gene. The CDR3 contains 16 residues.

The chain carries TRBV30 and TRBJ2-3; 8 nucleotides agree with TRBD2. Germline CDR1 GTSNPN, CDR2 SVGIG (reference sequence). The V segment lost 4 bases and the J segment 2 bases; nucleotides outside the gene matches: 5. The CDR3 runs 14 residues. CDR3 in DNA: TGTGCCTGGACGGGACTAGGGGACACAGATACGCAGTATTTT. It codes for CAWTGLGDTDTQYF.